This TCR beta chain was identified during a study of human T cells and chemical hapten exposure. CDR3 length: 15 residues. Germline loops: CDR1 SGHKS, CDR2 YYEKEE (reference sequence). V lost 1 base to trimming and J lost 3 bases; unmatched junction nucleotides: 5. What the library attached to individual cDNA molecules were unique molecular identifiers. A single record per CDR3 protein comes from TCRdb applying MiXCR to the RACE reads. The table shows 300,000 to 450,000 distinct CDR3 sequences, with around 5.5% occurring only once. Time point defined: pre-sensitization, week 0. Treatment noted: therapeutic diphenylcyclopropenone sensitization with weekly scalp DPC. Ahead of applying each patch test, blood was sampled.

V gene TRBV5-5 combines with J gene TRBJ1-1; 8 nucleotides match TRBD1. Specimen: whole blood, collected in connection with sensitization to the hapten diphenylcyclopropenone (DPC). This TCR was recovered from a woman in her forties or fifties with alopecia areata. Some clones in this sample may be carry-over from other donors' samples. CDR3 protein: CASSLYQGAYTEAFF. Written as DNA, the CDR3 is TGTGCCAGCAGCTTGTATCAGGGGGCCTACACTGAAGCTTTCTTT.